This T cell receptor (beta chain) was retrieved from a study of cytomegalovirus exposure and HLA in healthy donors. Turning to the study itself: HLA-typed donors were the source of around 85 million unique TCRs held in an early data release.

There are 16 residues in the CDR3. Germline loops: CDR1 SGDLS, CDR2 YYNGEE. V trimming: 3 bases; J trimming: 4 bases; junction bases outside the gene matches: 7. General study results and limits: Rare TCR sequences predominated, though certain public TCRs were found in many donors.

PCR employed 60 Vbeta and 13 Jbeta primers. Method: immunoSEQ multiplex PCR; TCRdb's copy keeps in-frame clones and lacks some. The table records some 180,000 clones, 80% of them present only once. Concerning this clone itself: Its specificity is not known.

Material: PBMCs. The TCR sequence derives from a woman in her 30s in good health and CMV-seronegative. This chain connects TRBV9 to TRBJ2-1; TRBD2 matches 10 bases. The DNA of the CDR3 is TGTGCCAGCAGCGGACGTAGCGGGGGGTATTACAATGAGCAGTTCTTC. Amino acid sequence: CASSGRSGGYYNEQFF.